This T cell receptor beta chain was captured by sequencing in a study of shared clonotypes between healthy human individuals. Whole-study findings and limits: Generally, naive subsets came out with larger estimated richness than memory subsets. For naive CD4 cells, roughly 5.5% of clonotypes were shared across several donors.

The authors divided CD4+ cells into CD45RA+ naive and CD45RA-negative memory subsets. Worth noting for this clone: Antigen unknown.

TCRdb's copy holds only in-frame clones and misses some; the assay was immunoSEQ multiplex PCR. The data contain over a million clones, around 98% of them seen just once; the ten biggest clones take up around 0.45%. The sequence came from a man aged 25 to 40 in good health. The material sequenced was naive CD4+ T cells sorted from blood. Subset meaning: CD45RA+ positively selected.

The DNA for the CDR3 is TGTGCCAGCAGCCTCCACTCCGGGACAGGGAGGCGTCAGCCCCAGCATTTT. This gives the protein CASSLHSGTGRRQPQHF. The chain is built from TRBV11-3 and TRBJ1-5; 9 nucleotides line up with TRBD1. The CDR3 is 17 residues long. Germline lookup yields CDR1 SGHNT and CDR2 YENEEA. The V segment lost 5 bases and the J segment 6 bases; nucleotides outside the gene matches: 14.